This TCR beta chain was obtained from a study of PD-1 blockade in classical Hodgkin lymphoma. The sample's time point: cycle 4 day 1 (C4D1), after five to seven weeks of nivolumab. With no exception, relapse followed autologous stem cell transplantation in all patients, and brentuximab vedotin exposure varied. Using immunoSEQ multiplex PCR, the repertoire was profiled, and TCRdb retains in-frame clones only, with some absent. This sample carries roughly 52,000 clones, more than 75% of them seen once, and the ten largest clones take approximately 6.9%. This CDR3 is built from 17 residues. V was cut by 1 base and J by 3 bases, with 15 bases left in between. Germline V gene data show CDR1 as SGHTA and CDR2 as FQGTGA.

The genes are TRBV7-3 and TRBJ2-2; maybe TRBD2 (5 bases). The clonotype was recovered from a human donor with classical Hodgkin lymphoma. The sequencing used peripheral blood mononuclear cells (PBMCs), collected before the fourth cycle of nivolumab. The CDR3 coding sequence is TGTGCCAGCAGCTTAATGTTGACCCGGGGAGACACCGGGGAGCTGTTTTTT. Translation gives CASSLMLTRGDTGELFF. Combining the CDR3 with reference TRBV7-3 and TRBJ2-2 gives the whole variable domain GAGVSQTPSNKVTEKGKYVELRCDPISGHTALYWYRQSLGQGPEFLIYFQGTGAADDSGLPNDRFFAVRPEGSVSTLKIQRTERGDSAVYLCASSLMLTRGDTGELFFGEGSRLTVL.